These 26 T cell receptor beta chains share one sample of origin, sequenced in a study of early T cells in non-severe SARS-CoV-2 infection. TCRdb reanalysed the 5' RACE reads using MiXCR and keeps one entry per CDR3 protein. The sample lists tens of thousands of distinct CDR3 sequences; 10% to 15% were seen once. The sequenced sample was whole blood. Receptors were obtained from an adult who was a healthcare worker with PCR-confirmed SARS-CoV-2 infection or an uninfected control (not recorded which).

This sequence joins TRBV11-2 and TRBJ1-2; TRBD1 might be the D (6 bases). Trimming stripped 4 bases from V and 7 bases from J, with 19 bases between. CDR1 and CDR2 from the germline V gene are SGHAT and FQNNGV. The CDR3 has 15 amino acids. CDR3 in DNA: TGTGCCAGCAGCTCTAGCAGTAGGGGGTACTCTGGCTACACCTTC. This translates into CASSSSSRGYSGYTF. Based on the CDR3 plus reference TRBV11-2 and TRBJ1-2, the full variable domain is EAGVAQSPRYKIIEKRQSVAFWCNPISGHATLYWYQQILGQGPKLLIQFQNNGVVDDSQLPKDRFSAERLKGVDSTLKIQPAKLEDSAVYLCASSSSSRGYSGYTFGSGTRLTVV.

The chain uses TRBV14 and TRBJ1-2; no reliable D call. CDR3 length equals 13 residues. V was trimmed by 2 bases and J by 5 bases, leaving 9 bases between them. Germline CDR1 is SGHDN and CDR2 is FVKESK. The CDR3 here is CASSQSYRYGYTF. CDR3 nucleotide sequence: TGTGCCAGCAGCCAAAGTTACCGTTATGGCTACACCTTC.

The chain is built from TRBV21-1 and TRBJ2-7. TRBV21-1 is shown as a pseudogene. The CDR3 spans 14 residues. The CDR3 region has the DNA TGTGCCAGCAGCAAAGCGGGCAACTCCTACGAGCAGTACTTC. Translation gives CASSKAGNSYEQYF.

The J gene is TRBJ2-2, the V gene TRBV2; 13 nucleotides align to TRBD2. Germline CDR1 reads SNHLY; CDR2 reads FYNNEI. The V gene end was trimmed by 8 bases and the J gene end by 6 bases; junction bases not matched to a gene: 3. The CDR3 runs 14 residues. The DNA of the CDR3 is TGTGCCAGCCGGACTAGCGGGAGCCCCGGGGAGCTGTTTTTT. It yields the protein CASRTSGSPGELFF.

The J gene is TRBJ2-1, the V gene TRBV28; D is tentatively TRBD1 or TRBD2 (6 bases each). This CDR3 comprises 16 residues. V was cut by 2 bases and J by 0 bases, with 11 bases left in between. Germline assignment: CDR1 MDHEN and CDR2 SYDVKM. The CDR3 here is CASSLLGGGSYNEQFF. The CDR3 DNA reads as TGTGCCAGCAGTTTACTCGGGGGCGGCTCCTACAATGAGCAGTTCTTC.

CDR3 sequence: CASSSSGVPGYTF. As DNA, the CDR3 is TGTGCCAGCAGTTCATCGGGGGTCCCTGGCTACACCTTC. The J gene is TRBJ1-2, the V gene TRBV27; a weak D match, TRBD1 (5 bases). The CDR3 contains 13 residues. V was clipped by 4 bases and J by 7 bases, with 13 bases between them. CDR1 MNHEY and CDR2 SMNVEV come from the germline V gene (reference sequence).

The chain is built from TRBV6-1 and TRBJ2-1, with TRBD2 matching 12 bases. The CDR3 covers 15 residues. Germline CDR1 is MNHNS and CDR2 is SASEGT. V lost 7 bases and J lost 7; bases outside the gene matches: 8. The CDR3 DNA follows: TGTGCCAGCACCATACTAGCGGGAGGAAGGAATGAGCAGTTCTTC. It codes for CASTILAGGRNEQFF.

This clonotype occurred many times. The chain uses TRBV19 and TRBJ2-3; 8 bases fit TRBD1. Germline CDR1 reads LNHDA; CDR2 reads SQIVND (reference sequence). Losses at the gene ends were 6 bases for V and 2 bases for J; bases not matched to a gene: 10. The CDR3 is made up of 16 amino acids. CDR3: CASRPSDRAFTDTQYF. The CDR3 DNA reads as TGTGCCAGTAGACCTTCGGACAGGGCATTCACAGATACGCAGTATTTT.

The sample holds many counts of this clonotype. The CDR3: CASSPEAYYNEQFF. The CDR3 DNA is TGTGCCAGCTCACCAGAGGCGTATTACAATGAGCAGTTCTTC. V and J are TRBV18 and TRBJ2-1; no firm D call. The CDR3 runs to 14 residues. The V gene's germline CDR1 is KGHSH and CDR2 LQKENI. Trimming removed 2 bases from V and 4 bases from J, with 9 bases in between.

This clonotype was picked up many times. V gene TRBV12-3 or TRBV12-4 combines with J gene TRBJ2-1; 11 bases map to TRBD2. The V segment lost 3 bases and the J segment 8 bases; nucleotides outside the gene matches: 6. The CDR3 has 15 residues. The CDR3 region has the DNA TGTGCCAGCAGTTTCTCGACTAGCGGGGCCCATGAGCAGTTCTTC. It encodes CASSFSTSGAHEQFF.

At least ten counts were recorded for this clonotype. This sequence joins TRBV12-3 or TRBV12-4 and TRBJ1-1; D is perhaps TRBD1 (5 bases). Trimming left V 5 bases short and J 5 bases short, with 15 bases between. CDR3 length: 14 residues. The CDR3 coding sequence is TGTGCCAGCAGTCTCTCACTTGGGGGGACTGAAGCTTTCTTT. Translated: CASSLSLGGTEAFF.

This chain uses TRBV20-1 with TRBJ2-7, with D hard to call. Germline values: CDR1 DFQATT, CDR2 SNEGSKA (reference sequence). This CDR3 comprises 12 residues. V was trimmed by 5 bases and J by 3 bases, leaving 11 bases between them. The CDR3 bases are TGCAGTGCTGCTGACAAGCGCTACGAGCAGTACTTC. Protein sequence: CSAADKRYEQYF.

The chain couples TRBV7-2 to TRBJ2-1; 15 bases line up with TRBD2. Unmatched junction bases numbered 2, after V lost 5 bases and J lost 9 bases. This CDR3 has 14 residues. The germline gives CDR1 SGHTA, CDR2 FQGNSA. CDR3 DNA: TGTGCCAGCAGCGCGGGACTAGCGGGGGGTGAGCAGTTCTTC. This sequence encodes CASSAGLAGGEQFF.

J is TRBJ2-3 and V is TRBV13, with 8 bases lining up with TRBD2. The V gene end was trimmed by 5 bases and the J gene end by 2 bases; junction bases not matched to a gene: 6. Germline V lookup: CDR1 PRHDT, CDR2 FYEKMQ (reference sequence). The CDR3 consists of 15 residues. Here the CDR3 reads CASSKSGGPTDTQYF. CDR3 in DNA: TGTGCCAGCAGCAAAAGCGGGGGTCCCACAGATACGCAGTATTTT.

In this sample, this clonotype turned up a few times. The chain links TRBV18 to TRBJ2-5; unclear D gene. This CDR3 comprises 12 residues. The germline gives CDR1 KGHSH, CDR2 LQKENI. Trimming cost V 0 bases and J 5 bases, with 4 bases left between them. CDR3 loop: CASSPPRETQYF. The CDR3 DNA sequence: TGTGCCAGCTCACCACCCCGGGAGACCCAGTACTTC.

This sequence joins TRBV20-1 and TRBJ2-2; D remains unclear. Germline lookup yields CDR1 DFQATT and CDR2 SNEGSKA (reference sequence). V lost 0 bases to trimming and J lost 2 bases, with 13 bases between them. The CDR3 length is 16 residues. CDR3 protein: CSARDRSRLNTGELFF. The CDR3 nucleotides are TGCAGTGCTAGAGATCGAAGCCGACTTAACACCGGGGAGCTGTTTTTT.

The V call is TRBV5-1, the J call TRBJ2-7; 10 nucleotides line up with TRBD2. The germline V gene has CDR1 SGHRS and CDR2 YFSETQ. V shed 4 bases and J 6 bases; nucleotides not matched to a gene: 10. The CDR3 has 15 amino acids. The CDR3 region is CASSLPGLAGVEQYF. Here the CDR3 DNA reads TGCGCCAGCAGCCTCCCGGGGCTAGCGGGAGTCGAGCAGTACTTC.

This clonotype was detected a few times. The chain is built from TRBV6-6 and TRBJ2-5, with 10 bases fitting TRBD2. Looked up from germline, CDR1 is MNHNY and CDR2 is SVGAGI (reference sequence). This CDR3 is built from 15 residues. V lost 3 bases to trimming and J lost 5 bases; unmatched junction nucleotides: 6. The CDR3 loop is CASSYPSGGVETQYF. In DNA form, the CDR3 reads TGTGCCAGCAGTTATCCCAGCGGGGGGGTGGAGACCCAGTACTTC.

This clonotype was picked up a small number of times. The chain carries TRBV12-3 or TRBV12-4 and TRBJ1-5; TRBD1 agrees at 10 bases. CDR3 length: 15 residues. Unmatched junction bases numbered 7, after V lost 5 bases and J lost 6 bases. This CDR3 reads CASSGTGVFAQPQHF. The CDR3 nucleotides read TGTGCCAGCAGTGGGACAGGGGTTTTTGCTCAGCCCCAGCATTTT.

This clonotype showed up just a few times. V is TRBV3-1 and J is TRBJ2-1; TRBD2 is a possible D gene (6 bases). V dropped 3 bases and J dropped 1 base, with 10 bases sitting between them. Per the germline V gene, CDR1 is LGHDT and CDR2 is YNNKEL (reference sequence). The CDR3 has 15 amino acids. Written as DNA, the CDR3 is TGTGCCAGCAGCCACCTAGCGCCGTCCTACAATGAGCAGTTCTTC. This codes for CASSHLAPSYNEQFF.

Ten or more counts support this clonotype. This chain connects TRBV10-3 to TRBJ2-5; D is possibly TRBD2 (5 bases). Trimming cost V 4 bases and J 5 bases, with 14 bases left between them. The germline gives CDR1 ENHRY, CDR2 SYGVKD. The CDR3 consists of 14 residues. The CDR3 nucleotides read TGTGCCATCAGTGGGACTCCTTTGGGGGAGACCCAGTACTTC. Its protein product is CAISGTPLGETQYF.

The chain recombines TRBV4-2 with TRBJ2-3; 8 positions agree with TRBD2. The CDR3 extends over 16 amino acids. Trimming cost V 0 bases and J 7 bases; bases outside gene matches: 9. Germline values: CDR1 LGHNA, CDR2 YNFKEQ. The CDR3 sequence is CASSQDLSAGGNTQYF. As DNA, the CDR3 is TGTGCCAGCAGCCAAGATTTATCGGCGGGAGGAAATACGCAGTATTTT.

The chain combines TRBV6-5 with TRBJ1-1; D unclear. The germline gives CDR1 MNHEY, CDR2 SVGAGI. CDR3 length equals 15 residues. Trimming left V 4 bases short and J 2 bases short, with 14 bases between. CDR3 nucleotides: TGTGCCAGCAGTTTGTCGACAAGTTTCAACACTGAAGCTTTCTTT. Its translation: CASSLSTSFNTEAFF.

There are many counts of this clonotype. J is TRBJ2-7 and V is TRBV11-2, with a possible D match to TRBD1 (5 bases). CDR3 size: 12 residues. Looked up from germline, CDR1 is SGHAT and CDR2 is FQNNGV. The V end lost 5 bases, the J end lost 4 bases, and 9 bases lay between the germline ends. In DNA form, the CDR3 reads TGTGCCAGCAGCGCCAGGGTTTACGAGCAGTACTTC. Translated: CASSARVYEQYF.

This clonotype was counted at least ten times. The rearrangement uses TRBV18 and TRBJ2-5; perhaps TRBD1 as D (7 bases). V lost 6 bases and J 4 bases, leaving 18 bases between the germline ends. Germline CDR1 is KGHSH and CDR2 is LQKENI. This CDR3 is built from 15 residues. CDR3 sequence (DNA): TGTGCCAGCTCCCGGAGGAGGGGGCCTCTAGAGACCCAGTACTTC. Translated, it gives CASSRRRGPLETQYF.

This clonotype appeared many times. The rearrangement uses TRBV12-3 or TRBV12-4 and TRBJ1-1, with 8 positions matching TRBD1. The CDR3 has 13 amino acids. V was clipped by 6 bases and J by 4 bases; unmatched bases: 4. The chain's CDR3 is CASRSTGGTEAFF. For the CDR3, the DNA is TGTGCCAGCAGGTCCACAGGGGGCACTGAAGCTTTCTTT.